Listed below are T cell receptor beta chains from one sample, sequenced in a study of blood T cell repertoires in COVID-19. Measured with immunoSEQ multiplex PCR; TCRdb has only the in-frame clones, and not every one. The top ten clones hold less than 1.5% of a sample with roughly 200,000 clones, approximately 90% of them seen once. Sequenced sample: PBMCs or T cells enriched from blood (not recorded which). The origin of the receptors is a man aged 25 to 45 who had recovered from COVID-19. Both conserved end residues are part of each CDR3. A D gene is named only where the DNA matches it firmly. Only some rows state a clone size, as once, few, many or a class for expanded clones.

TRBV7-6	TRBD2	TRBJ2-7	once	16	TGTGCCAGCAGCACGGGCGGACTAGCGGCCCCCTACGAGCAGTACTTC	CASSTGGLAAPYEQYF
TRBV4-3	TRBD1	TRBJ1-2	.	14	TGCGCCAGCAGCCAAGAGACAGGGAACTATGGCTACACCTTC	CASSQETGNYGYTF
TRBV25-1	.	TRBJ2-2	.	15	TGTGCCAGCAGTGAATCCACAGCGAACACCGGGGAGCTGTTTTTT	CASSESTANTGELFF
TRBV9	TRBD2	TRBJ2-3	.	16	TGTGCCAGCAGCGTAGATCGGGCGGGGGGGTCAGATACGCAGTATTTT	CASSVDRAGGSDTQYF
TRBV18	TRBD1	TRBJ2-7	.	13	TGTGCCAGCTCCCCAGGGGGCAACTACGAGCAGTACTTC	CASSPGGNYEQYF
TRBV6-2/TRBV6-3	.	TRBJ2-1	.	14	TGTGCCAGCAGTTACTCGCCAGGGGCCCATGAGCAGTTCTTC	CASSYSPGAHEQFF
TRBV19	.	TRBJ1-5	.	12	TGTGCCAGTAGTATAGGCGGGGAGCCCCAGCATTTT	CASSIGGEPQHF
TRBV10-1	TRBD1	TRBJ1-5	.	13	TGCGCCAGCACGACAGGGTATTGTTATCCCCAGCATTTT	CASTTGYCYPQHF
TRBV11-3	TRBD1	TRBJ1-1	.	16	TGTGCCAGTAGTCCGGGACAGGGGACCTCGTGGACTGAAGCTTTCTTT	CASSPGQGTSWTEAFF
TRBV6-6	TRBD2	TRBJ2-1	.	15	TGTGCCAGCAGTAAACTAGCGGGGGTATACAATGAGCAGTTCTTC	CASSKLAGVYNEQFF
TRBV24-1	.	TRBJ2-3	.	16	TGTGCCACCAGTGATCGTACAAGTTCTAGCACAGATACGCAGTATTTT	CATSDRTSSSTDTQYF
TRBV7-2	.	TRBJ1-2	once	13	TGTGCCAGCAGCGGCGCGGGGCCCTATGGCTACACCTTC	CASSGAGPYGYTF
TRBV5-1	TRBD1	TRBJ2-2	.	15	TGCGCCAGCAGCTTCGGGACAGGGGGCACCGGGGAGCTGTTTTTT	CASSFGTGGTGELFF
TRBV4-1	.	TRBJ2-7	.	14	TGCGCCAGCAGGCGCCCGGGAGTCGGGTACGAGCAGTACTTC	CASRRPGVGYEQYF
TRBV27	.	TRBJ1-3	.	14	TGTGCCAGCAGCATAGGGGGAACTGGAAACACCATATATTTT	CASSIGGTGNTIYF
TRBV7-9	.	TRBJ1-3	few	15	TGTGCCAGCAGCCCGGACCAGAAAACACAGGGTGTCATATATTTT	CASSPDQKTQGVIYF
TRBV6-2/TRBV6-3	TRBD1	TRBJ1-6	.	18	TGTGCCAGCAGTCACCCCCTCGGGACAGGGAAGATTAATTCACCCCTCCACTTT	CASSHPLGTGKINSPLHF
TRBV11-2	TRBD1	TRBJ1-2	.	12	TGTGCCAGCAGCTTAGCACAGGGGTTGGCCACCTTC	CASSLAQGLATF
TRBV3-1/TRBV3-2	TRBD1	TRBJ2-7	once	14	TGTGCCAGCAGCCCGACAGGGAGCTCCTACGAGCAGTACTTC	CASSPTGSSYEQYF
TRBV18	.	TRBJ1-1	.	13	TGTGCCAGCTCCACACGAACAGAGACTGAAGCTTTCTTT	CASSTRTETEAFF
TRBV12-3/TRBV12-4	.	TRBJ1-1	.	13	TGTGCCAGCAGTTTCACTCAGAACACTGAAGCTTTCTTT	CASSFTQNTEAFF
TRBV6-5	.	TRBJ2-7	.	12	TGTGCCAGCAGCCCAGGTCTAGCCGAGCAGTACTTC	CASSPGLAEQYF
TRBV30	TRBD1	TRBJ1-5	.	15	TGTGCCTGGAGTCGGGACAGTAATAGCAATCAGCCCCAGCATTTT	CAWSRDSNSNQPQHF
TRBV5-1	TRBD1	TRBJ2-7	.	14	TGCGCCAGCGGACCTAGACAGGGACCCTACGAGCAGTACTTC	CASGPRQGPYEQYF
TRBV18	.	TRBJ2-7	.	14	TGTGCCAGCTCACCGGGTCTGGAGGGACGGGAGCAGTACTTC	CASSPGLEGREQYF
TRBV6-2/TRBV6-3	.	TRBJ2-1	.	16	TGTGCCAGCAGTTACTCGGGCCTAGCGCGAAGGGGTGAGCAGTTCTTC	CASSYSGLARRGEQFF
TRBV5-1	TRBD2	TRBJ2-5	.	14	TGCGCCAGCAGCTGGGGAGGACTAGTGGAGACCCAGTACTTC	CASSWGGLVETQYF